The 8 T cell receptor beta chains below come from one sample, sequenced in a study of blood T cell repertoires in COVID-19. Sequencing was performed with immunoSEQ multiplex PCR; in TCRdb, only in-frame clones are kept and a portion is missing. Here the sample spans 250,000 or so clones, around 90% being singletons. Sequencing was done on a sample of peripheral blood. The receptor source for this set is a man younger than 40 with COVID-19, enrolled during active disease.

The chain uses TRBV5-6 and TRBJ1-5; perhaps TRBD1 as D (5 bases). V was cut by 3 bases and J by 7 bases, with 14 bases left in between. CDR3 size: 14 residues. CDR1 SGHDT and CDR2 YYEEEE come from the germline V gene. DNA for the CDR3: TGTGCCAGCAGCTCGATGGGGGGGGACCAGCCCCAGCATTTT. Residues: CASSSMGGDQPQHF.

This chain joins TRBV6-5 and TRBJ1-5; 7 bases are shared with TRBD1. Germline assignment: CDR1 MNHEY and CDR2 SVGAGI. The V segment lost 8 bases and the J segment 0 bases; nucleotides outside the gene matches: 7. The CDR3 spans 15 residues. CDR3 sequence: CASLRGRDSNQPQHF. DNA for the CDR3: TGTGCCAGCCTGAGGGGGCGGGATAGCAATCAGCCCCAGCATTTT.

This clone occurred a few times. CDR3 DNA: TGTGCCAGCAGGGACTGGGGACAGGGGGCTAGGGCTTTCTTT. The encoded protein is CASRDWGQGARAFF. The genes are TRBV6-5 and TRBJ1-1, with TRBD1 identical over 12 bases. The germline gives CDR1 MNHEY, CDR2 SVGAGI. This CDR3 contains 14 residues. V was clipped by 6 bases and J by 11 bases; unmatched bases: 10.

The V and J genes are TRBV7-2 and TRBJ1-2; 8 positions agree with TRBD1. With 5 bases clipped from V and 8 bases from J, the junction kept 13 bases outside the gene matches. The V gene's germline CDR1 is SGHTA and CDR2 FQGNSA. The CDR3 covers 15 residues. This CDR3 reads CASSPGITGGIGYTF. CDR3 sequence (DNA): TGTGCCAGCAGCCCAGGGATTACAGGGGGGATCGGCTACACCTTC.

This chain links TRBV3-1 (or the pseudogene TRBV3-2) with TRBJ2-7, with a tentative D call TRBD2 (6 bases). Germline lookup yields CDR1 LGHDT and CDR2 YNNKEL (reference sequence). The length of the CDR3 is 15 residues. V lost 3 bases to trimming and J lost 4 bases, with 16 bases between them. The CDR3 protein is CASSQGWDSNYEQYF. The CDR3 nucleotides read TGTGCCAGCAGCCAGGGTTGGGACTCCAATTACGAGCAGTACTTC.

In DNA form, the CDR3 reads TGTGCCAGCAGATTACTCCGGGACACTGAAGCTTTCTTT. This gives the protein CASRLLRDTEAFF. V gene TRBV3-1 (or the pseudogene TRBV3-2) combines with J gene TRBJ1-1; D gene ambiguous. This CDR3 has 13 residues. V lost 6 bases and J lost 3, with 11 bases in between. CDR1 and CDR2 (germline): LGHDT, YNNKEL (reference sequence).

This clone showed up just once. The V and J genes are TRBV11-1 and TRBJ2-1; 10 positions agree with TRBD2. Trimming removed 3 bases from V and 7 bases from J; junction bases left unmatched: 9. Germline assignment: CDR1 SGHAT and CDR2 FQDESV (reference sequence). CDR3 length: 16 residues. The CDR3 DNA is TGTGCCAGCAGCTTGGGGCTAGCGGGGGTATTAAATGAGCAGTTCTTC. Translating it yields CASSLGLAGVLNEQFF.

The chain links TRBV5-5 to TRBJ1-2; D is unclear. This CDR3 is built from 13 residues. Deletions cut 1 base from V and 4 bases from J, with 8 bases between. Germline V gene data show CDR1 as SGHKS and CDR2 as YYEKEE (reference sequence). The CDR3 reads CASSLSGSYGYTF. For the CDR3, the DNA is TGTGCCAGCAGCTTGTCAGGTTCCTATGGCTACACCTTC.